The 8 T cell receptor beta chains listed next were all sequenced from one sample in a study of T cells in Graves' hyperthyroidism and ophthalmopathy (dated by TCRdb to the late 2010s). Library creation used multiplex PCR. Instrument used: Illumina HiSeq 2000. Amplification of TCR beta CDR3 regions was carried out from RNA transcripts. For the first round of RT-PCR on the TCR CDR3, the HTBI primer set was used together with the Qiagen OneStep RT-PCR kit. TCRdb ran its own pipeline on the public reads, namely fastp trimming at Q25 and MiXCR clone calling, and kept in-frame beta chains. Under each unique CDR3 protein, matching rows form one entry showing the most common genes and DNA. The sample data list around 300,000 distinct CDR3 sequences, and 11% to 15% of these were observed just once. The ten largest clonotypes hold around 23% of the sample. What was sequenced was blood. The receptors originated from a woman under 40 with Graves' hyperthyroidism.

CDR3 in amino acids: CASSVEGTGGIDEQFF. CDR3 DNA sequence: TGTGCCAGCAGCGTAGAGGGGACAGGGGGGATTGATGAGCAGTTCTTC. The chain combines TRBV9 with TRBJ2-1, with 11 bases lining up with TRBD1. Trimming cost V 0 bases and J 8 bases; bases outside gene matches: 7. The CDR3 totals 16 residues. The germline V gene has CDR1 SGDLS and CDR2 YYNGEE.

This clonotype was counted only a few times. The gene calls are TRBV7-9 and TRBJ2-1; 7 bases align to TRBD2. J lost 9 bases, V lost 3 bases, and 8 bases had no gene match. CDR1 is SEHNR, CDR2 FQNEAQ, per germline (reference sequence). This CDR3 is built from 14 residues. CDR3 DNA: TGTGCCAGCAGCTTTGTTGGTGGGAGGGTTGAGCAGTTCTTC. It encodes CASSFVGGRVEQFF.

This clonotype has just a few counts. V gene TRBV27 combines with J gene TRBJ2-3; 8 nucleotides line up with TRBD2. CDR1 MNHEY and CDR2 SMNVEV come from the germline V gene (reference sequence). CDR3 length: 16 residues. V was pared by 1 base and J by 4 bases, with 7 bases of the junction left unmatched. CDR3 amino acids: CASSLLSGSLPDTQYF. Written as DNA, the CDR3 is TGTGCCAGCAGTTTATTGAGCGGGAGCTTACCAGATACGCAGTATTTT.

This clonotype occurred many times. The chain carries TRBV11-2 and TRBJ2-7, with D uncertain. The germline V and J ends were trimmed by 3 bases and 2 bases, with 8 bases remaining between them. Germline-derived CDR1 and CDR2 are SGHAT and FQNNGV. The CDR3 has 13 amino acids. CDR3 nucleotides: TGTGCCAGCAGCTTCAGCAGAGCCTACGAGCAGTACTTC. Translation gives CASSFSRAYEQYF.

Many counts were recorded for this clonotype. V usage is TRBV11-2 and J usage is TRBJ2-1, with 8 positions matching TRBD1. The CDR3 has 14 residues. V shed 3 bases, J shed 6 bases, and the junction held 4 bases outside the gene matches. Germline loops: CDR1 SGHAT, CDR2 FQNNGV. The CDR3 coding sequence is TGTGCCAGCAGCTTTCAGGGGGCGCGCAATGAGCAGTTCTTC. Protein product: CASSFQGARNEQFF.

This chain links TRBV20-1 with TRBJ1-1; D gene ambiguous. CDR3 size: 14 residues. V shed 6 bases and J shed 0 bases, with 14 bases lying between them. Germline V gives CDR1 DFQATT, CDR2 SNEGSKA (reference sequence). CDR3 residues: CSAHLGGMNTEAFF. The CDR3 bases are TGCAGTGCCCACCTGGGAGGGATGAACACTGAAGCTTTCTTT.

Ten or more counts support this clonotype. The chain uses TRBV7-6 and TRBJ1-3; D is undetermined. Per germline, CDR1 SGHVS and CDR2 FNYEAQ. V lost 5 bases and J lost 3, with 17 bases in between. CDR3 length: 16 amino acids. The CDR3 DNA reads TGTGCCAGCAGCCCGACTAGCCAGGCGGGTGGAAACACCATATATTTT. Protein product: CASSPTSQAGGNTIYF. Using reference TRBV7-6 and TRBJ1-3 for the parts outside the CDR3, the full variable domain is GAGVSQSPRYKVTKRGQDVALRCDPISGHVSLYWYRQALGQGPEFLTYFNYEAQQDKSGLPNDRFSAERPEGSISTLTIQRTEQRDSAMYRCASSPTSQAGGNTIYFGEGSWLTVV.

The gene calls are TRBV4-2 and TRBJ1-5; 10 bases are shared with TRBD1. The V gene's germline CDR1 is LGHNA and CDR2 YNFKEQ. The CDR3 sequence is 19 residues long. Germline trimming cut 0 bases from V and 4 bases from J; bases unmatched to any gene: 12. The CDR3 DNA reads as TGTGCCAGCAGCCAAGAACTCCCCGGGACAGGGGCTCGAAATCAGCCCCAGCATTTT. Translated: CASSQELPGTGARNQPQHF.